The 15 T cell receptor beta chains below all came from one sample that was sequenced in a study of siplizumab effects on memory and regulatory T cells. Data came from immunoSEQ multiplex PCR; TCRdb stores just in-frame clones and leaves some out. The data hold approximately 100,000 clones, with about 90% observed a single time. The sample comprised Tregs sorted from blood. These receptors all come from a human donor in good health.

V usage is TRBV2 and J usage is TRBJ1-2; 7 nucleotides match TRBD1. CDR3 length: 13 amino acids. CDR1 SNHLY and CDR2 FYNNEI come from the germline V gene. The junction had 10 bases not matched to a gene; V was cut back by 7 bases and J by 8 bases. The DNA for the CDR3 is TGTGCCAGCATTAGGACAGGAGCCTCGGGCTACACCTTC. Protein: CASIRTGASGYTF.

The chain carries TRBV7-9 and TRBJ2-3; TRBD2 matches 9 bases. Germline loops: CDR1 SEHNR, CDR2 FQNEAQ (reference sequence). Trimming removed 5 bases from V and 5 bases from J; junction bases left unmatched: 5. The CDR3 totals 14 residues. In DNA form, the CDR3 reads TGTGCCAGCAGCCAGCAGCGGGGGGAAGATACGCAGTATTTT. Its protein product is CASSQQRGEDTQYF.

This clone was picked up one time. The chain recombines TRBV5-4 with TRBJ2-1; D possibly corresponds to TRBD2 (5 bases). V was cut by 3 bases and J by 3 bases, with 13 bases left in between. CDR3 length: 15 residues. Germline CDR1 and CDR2: SGHNT and YYREEE (reference sequence). The CDR3 nucleotides read TGTGCCAGCAGCTCCGGGAAAAACGACTACAATGAGCAGTTCTTC. The encoded protein is CASSSGKNDYNEQFF.

The chain couples TRBV6-5 to TRBJ2-2; TRBD1 aligns across 7 bases. The J segment lost 7 bases and the V segment lost 2 bases, leaving 4 bases of the junction unmatched. This CDR3 has 14 residues. CDR1 and CDR2 (germline): MNHEY, SVGAGI. The chain's CDR3 is CASSYGPGGGELFF. The CDR3 DNA reads as TGTGCCAGCAGTTACGGACCAGGGGGCGGGGAGCTGTTTTTT.

The chain uses TRBV11-3 and TRBJ2-1; D is unclear. V gave up 1 base and J gave up 3 bases, with 4 bases separating them. The CDR3 spans 13 residues. The germline V gene has CDR1 SGHNT and CDR2 YENEEA. CDR3 protein: CASSLGGYNEQFF. The CDR3 DNA sequence: TGTGCCAGCAGCTTAGGAGGCTACAATGAGCAGTTCTTC.

The chain uses TRBV5-1 and TRBJ2-3; 8 nucleotides align to TRBD1. After removal of 3 bases from V and 1 base from J, the junction contained 1 base not matched to a gene. The CDR3 runs to 14 residues. Germline CDR1 and CDR2: SGHRS and YFSETQ. In DNA, the CDR3 is TGCGCCAGCAGCTCAGGGGGCGGCACAGATACGCAGTATTTT. Translation: CASSSGGGTDTQYF.

This chain uses TRBV11-1 with TRBJ2-5; 7 nucleotides agree with TRBD2. The V and J ends lost 3 bases and 3 bases, in that order; junction bases with no gene match: 1. The germline gives CDR1 SGHAT, CDR2 FQDESV (reference sequence). CDR3 length: 13 amino acids. The CDR3 coding sequence is TGTGCCAGCAGCTTCGGACTAGAAGAGACCCAGTACTTC. Translated, it gives CASSFGLEETQYF.

CDR3 in amino acids: CASSLAGLAGIGNEQYF. CDR3 DNA sequence: TGTGCCAGCAGCTTGGCGGGACTAGCGGGGATAGGTAATGAGCAGTACTTC. This rearrangement joins TRBV5-4 to TRBJ2-7; 13 bases line up with TRBD2. With V trimmed by 0 bases and J by 7 bases, 10 bases remained unmatched. This CDR3 is built from 17 residues. Germline assignment: CDR1 SGHNT and CDR2 YYREEE (reference sequence).

The chain is built from TRBV7-9 and TRBJ2-5; D is perhaps TRBD2 (5 bases). Looked up from germline, CDR1 is SEHNR and CDR2 is FQNEAQ (reference sequence). The CDR3 is 16 residues long. Trimming removed 5 bases from V and 5 bases from J, with 21 bases in between. CDR3 in amino acids: CASSPLSLLGGETQYF. The CDR3 coding sequence is TGTGCCAGCAGCCCCCTAAGTCTGTTGGGCGGGGAGACCCAGTACTTC.

This sequence joins TRBV30 and TRBJ1-5; maybe TRBD1 (5 bases). Germline-derived CDR1 and CDR2 are GTSNPN and SVGIG (reference sequence). The CDR3 runs to 13 residues. The V end was cut by 3 bases, the J end by 2 bases, with 8 bases between. Here the CDR3 reads CAWSGTGNQPQHF. CDR3 coding DNA: TGTGCCTGGAGCGGGACCGGCAATCAGCCCCAGCATTTT.

The chain recombines TRBV6-1 with TRBJ2-5; 7 bases line up with TRBD2. Trimming cost V 6 bases and J 9 bases; bases outside gene matches: 4. Germline V gives CDR1 MNHNS, CDR2 SASEGT. This CDR3 comprises 11 residues. As DNA, the CDR3 is TGTGCCAGCAGCCCTGGGGGGGCCCAGTACTTC. Its protein is CASSPGGAQYF.

The V call is TRBV5-1, the J call TRBJ2-7, with D possibly being TRBD2 (6 bases). V dropped 2 bases and J dropped 4 bases, with 13 bases sitting between them. The CDR3 covers 14 residues. Germline V gives CDR1 SGHRS, CDR2 YFSETQ. As DNA, the CDR3 is TGCGCCAGCAGCTTTGGAGGGGTATCATACGAGCAGTACTTC. Amino acid sequence: CASSFGGVSYEQYF.

The V and J genes are TRBV10-3 and TRBJ2-5, with 10 positions matching TRBD2. The CDR3 is 13 residues long. The junction had 0 bases not matched to a gene; V was cut back by 4 bases and J by 4 bases. Germline CDR1 ENHRY, CDR2 SYGVKD. CDR3 amino acids: CAISASGRETQYF. For the CDR3, the DNA is TGTGCCATCAGTGCTAGCGGGAGAGAGACCCAGTACTTC.

The V call is TRBV6-6, the J call TRBJ1-5; weak D call: TRBD1 (6 bases). The germline CDR1 and CDR2 sequences are MNHNY and SVGAGI (reference sequence). The germline V and J ends were trimmed by 3 bases and 2 bases, with 11 bases remaining between them. This CDR3 has 15 amino acids. The DNA of the CDR3 is TGTGCCAGCAGTTATGGGGGCCCGGGCAATCAGCCCCAGCATTTT. Protein sequence: CASSYGGPGNQPQHF.

This sequence joins TRBV29-1 and TRBJ2-1, with 7 bases identical to TRBD1. Germline CDR1 SQVTM, CDR2 ANQGSEA. This CDR3 is 12 amino acids long. Germline trimming cut 7 bases from V and 10 bases from J; bases unmatched to any gene: 10. CDR3 DNA: TGCAGCGCCGACTTGACAGGGCACGAGCAGTTCTTC. It yields the protein CSADLTGHEQFF.